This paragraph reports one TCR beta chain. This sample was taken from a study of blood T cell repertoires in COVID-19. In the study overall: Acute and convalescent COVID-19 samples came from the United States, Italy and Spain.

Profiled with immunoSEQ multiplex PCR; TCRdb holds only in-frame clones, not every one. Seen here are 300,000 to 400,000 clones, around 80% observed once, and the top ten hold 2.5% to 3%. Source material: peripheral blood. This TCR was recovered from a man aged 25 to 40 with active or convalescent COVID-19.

CDR3: CASRSVGGTNEKLFF. CDR3 in DNA: TGCGCCAGCAGATCGGTTGGTGGAACTAATGAAAAACTGTTTTTT. The genes are TRBV4-1 and TRBJ1-4, with unresolved D. The CDR3 runs 15 residues. V lost 6 bases and J lost 1, with 12 bases in between. The germline V gene encodes CDR1 MGHRA and CDR2 YSYEKL.